This TCR beta chain was sequenced during a study of blood T cell repertoires in COVID-19. Across the study: Samples came from the United States, Italy and Spain, spanning acute and convalescent COVID-19. In each case, the material was cDNA or gDNA derived from T cells, B-cell-depleted T cells, or PBMCs.

In the original analysis: How many nucleated cells were present was estimated from reference gene primer amplification. Data came from immunoSEQ multiplex PCR; TCRdb stores just in-frame clones and leaves some out. Clonal size and the V and J genes are those of that table, whereas D and trimming came from the DNA. The repertoire includes a few hundred thousand clones, about 86% of them detected once, and approximately 9.1% sits in the top ten. This TCR derives from a man older than 75 with acute or convalescent COVID-19. Sequencing used peripheral blood.

CDR3 bases: TGTGCCAGCTCACCACCGTCTTTCTCCTACAATGAGCAGTTCTTC. Translating it yields CASSPPSFSYNEQFF. The chain recombines TRBV18 with TRBJ2-1; no definite D call. V lost 0 bases and J 0 bases, leaving 6 bases between the germline ends. This CDR3 is built from 15 residues. CDR1 is KGHSH and CDR2 is LQKENI in the germline V gene. Complete variable domain (other parts from reference TRBV18 and TRBJ2-1): NAGVMQNPRHLVRRRGQEARLRCSPMKGHSHVYWYRQLPEEGLKFMVYLQKENIIDESGMPKERFSAEFPKEGPSILRIQQVVRGDSAAYFCASSPPSFSYNEQFFGPGTRLTVL.